This T cell receptor beta chain came from a study of cytomegalovirus exposure and HLA in healthy donors. Study-wide context: From donors who were HLA-typed, an early data release held around 80 million unique TCRs.

Of note for this clone: What it binds is unknown.

This PCR relied on a set of 60 Vbeta primers and 13 Jbeta primers. Clones were sequenced by immunoSEQ multiplex PCR, and TCRdb holds only the in-frame ones, with some missing. Found here are about 160,000 clones, about 88% of them singletons; the top ten hold about 2%. Whole-study results and caveats: Most TCR sequences proved rare, with some public TCRs found in many donors. Later, an analysis showed that TCR beta chains associated with HLA were more clonally expanded than others that were equally common.

Trimming took 10 bases from V and 0 from J, leaving 10 bases between them. The CDR3 contains 13 residues. The V gene's germline CDR1 is MDHEN and CDR2 SYDVKM. This TCR came from a woman younger than 35 in good health and CMV-seronegative. Material for sequencing was PBMCs. This chain connects TRBV28 to TRBJ2-1; no clear D gene. This chain's CDR3 is CATCLLSYNEQFF. CDR3 sequence (DNA): TGTGCCACCTGTCTTCTCTCCTACAATGAGCAGTTCTTC.